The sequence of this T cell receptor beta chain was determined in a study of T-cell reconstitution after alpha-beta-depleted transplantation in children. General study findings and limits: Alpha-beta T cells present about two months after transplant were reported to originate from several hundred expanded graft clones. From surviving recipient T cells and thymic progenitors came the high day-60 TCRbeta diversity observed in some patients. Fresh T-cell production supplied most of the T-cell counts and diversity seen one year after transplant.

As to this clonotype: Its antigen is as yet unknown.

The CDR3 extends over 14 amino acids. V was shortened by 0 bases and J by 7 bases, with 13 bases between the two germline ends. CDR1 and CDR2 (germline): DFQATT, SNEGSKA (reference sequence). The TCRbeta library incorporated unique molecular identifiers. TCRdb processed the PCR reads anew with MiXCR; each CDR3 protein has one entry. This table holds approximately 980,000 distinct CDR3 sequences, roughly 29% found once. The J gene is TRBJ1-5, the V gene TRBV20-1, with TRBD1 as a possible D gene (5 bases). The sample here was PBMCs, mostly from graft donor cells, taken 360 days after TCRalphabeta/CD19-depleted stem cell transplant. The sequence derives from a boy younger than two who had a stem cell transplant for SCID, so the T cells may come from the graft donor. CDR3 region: CSARDKRGKQPQHF. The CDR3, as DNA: TGCAGTGCTAGAGATAAACGGGGGAAACAGCCCCAGCATTTT.